These 26 T cell receptor beta chains originate from one sample sequenced in a study of cytomegalovirus exposure and HLA in healthy donors. The PCR had 60 Vbeta and 13 Jbeta primers. TCRdb keeps only in-frame clones here, not all; method: immunoSEQ multiplex PCR. The table shows some 150,000 clones, with over 80% occurring only once. Sequencing input: PBMCs. These receptors were taken from a woman in her twenties or thirties in good health and CMV-seronegative.

V and J are TRBV5-6 and TRBJ2-3; tentatively, D is TRBD2 (6 bases). Germline V gene data show CDR1 as SGHDT and CDR2 as YYEEEE. V lost 0 bases and J lost 4, with 12 bases in between. The CDR3 loop spans 15 amino acids. This chain's CDR3 is CASSLVQGGADTQYF. DNA for the CDR3: TGTGCCAGCAGCTTGGTGCAGGGAGGAGCAGATACGCAGTATTTT.

This sequence joins TRBV11-2 and TRBJ1-4; D is unresolved. The germline V gene has CDR1 SGHAT and CDR2 FQNNGV. The length of the CDR3 is 19 residues. Trimming removed 1 base at V and 0 bases at J, with 18 bases between. The CDR3 loop reads CASSLGGLLTPPTNEKLFF. DNA of the CDR3: TGTGCCAGCAGCTTAGGAGGACTCTTGACTCCCCCAACTAATGAAAAACTGTTTTTT. The full variable domain, rest sourced from reference TRBV11-2 and TRBJ1-4, is EAGVAQSPRYKIIEKRQSVAFWCNPISGHATLYWYQQILGQGPKLLIQFQNNGVVDDSQLPKDRFSAERLKGVDSTLKIQPAKLEDSAVYLCASSLGGLLTPPTNEKLFFGSGTQLSVL.

The table lists this clone with a count of one. A junction end diverges from the germline sequence, so it may reflect a read error. This chain connects TRBV27 to TRBJ2-2, with 8 nucleotides matching TRBD2. The CDR3 runs 16 residues. In germline, CDR1 is MNHEY, CDR2 SMNVEV (reference sequence). This CDR3 reads CASSSRGGLNTGGLFF. The CDR3 DNA is TGTGCCAGCAGTTCACGGGGGGGATTGAACACCGGGGGGCTGTTTTTT.

This clone was seen a few times. The genes are TRBV19 and TRBJ1-1; TRBD1 matches 7 bases. The CDR3 sequence is 15 residues long. Germline lookup yields CDR1 LNHDA and CDR2 SQIVND (reference sequence). Trimming cost V 5 bases and J 4 bases; bases outside gene matches: 10. CDR3 loop: CASSLYGQAGTEAFF. The CDR3 DNA sequence: TGTGCCAGTAGTTTATACGGACAGGCGGGCACTGAAGCTTTCTTT.

The chain carries TRBV5-4 and TRBJ1-1, with a weak D call TRBD1 (6 bases). The V gene's germline CDR1 is SGHNT and CDR2 YYREEE (reference sequence). Trimming removed 3 bases from V and 2 bases from J, with 14 bases in between. The CDR3 has 15 amino acids. The chain's CDR3 is CASSSLMGQNTEAFF. CDR3 coding DNA: TGTGCCAGCAGCTCCCTCATGGGACAAAACACTGAAGCTTTCTTT.

The chain uses TRBV19 and TRBJ2-1, with 12 bases fitting TRBD2. The CDR3 covers 14 residues. Germline trimming cut 6 bases from V and 6 bases from J; bases unmatched to any gene: 3. CDR1 is LNHDA and CDR2 is SQIVND in the germline V gene (reference sequence). Here the CDR3 DNA reads TGTGCCAGTAGGACTAGCGGGGGATCCAATGAGCAGTTCTTC. Encoded protein: CASRTSGGSNEQFF.

This clone was recorded once. CDR3 bases: TGTGCCAGCAGCTTTGCAGGGGGCCACAATCAGCCCCAGCATTTT. Translating it yields CASSFAGGHNQPQHF. The chain combines TRBV7-8 with TRBJ1-5; TRBD1 matches at 8 bases. This CDR3 region has 15 residues. V lost 3 bases to trimming and J lost 3 bases; unmatched junction nucleotides: 4. Germline assignment: CDR1 SGHVS and CDR2 FQNEAQ.

The chain recombines TRBV6-1 with TRBJ2-3, with D tentatively TRBD1 (6 bases). V was trimmed by 4 bases and J by 4 bases, leaving 21 bases between them. Germline CDR1 MNHNS, CDR2 SASEGT. The CDR3 length is 17 residues. In nucleotides, the CDR3 is TGTGCCAGCAGTGCTCGACGGACAGTGTTCGTCCCAGATACGCAGTATTTT. This sequence encodes CASSARRTVFVPDTQYF.

V gene TRBV5-1 combines with J gene TRBJ2-3, with a possible D match to TRBD1 (5 bases). V was trimmed by 4 bases and J by 0 bases, leaving 15 bases between them. The CDR3 covers 16 residues. Germline lookup yields CDR1 SGHRS and CDR2 YFSETQ. CDR3 coding DNA: TGCGCCAGCAGCAATTCTTGGCAGGGAAGCACAGATACGCAGTATTTT. It is translated as CASSNSWQGSTDTQYF.

The V call is TRBV28, the J call TRBJ1-1; weak D call: TRBD1 (6 bases). CDR1 and CDR2 (germline): MDHEN, SYDVKM. V lost 6 bases, J lost 3 bases, and 14 bases lay in between. The CDR3 contains 14 residues. Written as DNA, the CDR3 is TGTGCCAGCAGCCTCGGACAGATATACACTGAAGCTTTCTTT. Encoded protein: CASSLGQIYTEAFF.

This chain joins TRBV11-2 and TRBJ2-2, with 8 bases aligning to TRBD1. This CDR3 is 15 amino acids long. The junction had 6 bases not matched to a gene; V was cut back by 4 bases and J by 5 bases. Germline values: CDR1 SGHAT, CDR2 FQNNGV. CDR3 nucleotide sequence: TGTGCCAGCAGCTCGGTCACAGGGGGTACCGGGGAGCTGTTTTTT. Translated: CASSSVTGGTGELFF.

The chain carries TRBV14 and TRBJ2-7; 8 nucleotides agree with TRBD1. The CDR3 extends over 13 amino acids. The trim removed 4 bases at V and 6 bases at J, leaving 5 bases unmatched. Germline lookup yields CDR1 SGHDN and CDR2 FVKESK. For the CDR3, the DNA is TGTGCCAGCAGCCGAGGACAGGGCCGCGAGCAGTACTTC. Translated: CASSRGQGREQYF.

The chain employs TRBV7-6 and TRBJ2-3, with TRBD2 matching 13 bases. The CDR3 is made up of 17 amino acids. Germline values: CDR1 SGHVS, CDR2 FNYEAQ. Trimming at V came to 1 base and at J to 1 base, leaving 2 bases not matched to a gene. CDR3 residues: CASSLGLAGGGTDTQYF. The CDR3 DNA reads as TGTGCCAGCAGCTTAGGACTAGCGGGAGGAGGCACAGATACGCAGTATTTT.

This clone appeared once. The chain is built from TRBV9 and TRBJ1-2; TRBD1 aligns across 10 bases. Germline loops: CDR1 SGDLS, CDR2 YYNGEE. This CDR3 region has 14 residues. Trimming removed 3 bases from V and 7 bases from J; junction bases left unmatched: 6. CDR3 residues: CASSAGDRGCGYTF. The DNA for the CDR3 is TGTGCCAGCAGCGCAGGGGACAGGGGTTGTGGCTACACCTTC.

The chain joins TRBV7-9 to TRBJ2-1, with TRBD2 identical over 7 bases. V lost 5 bases and J lost 0; bases outside the gene matches: 10. In germline, CDR1 is SEHNR, CDR2 FQNEAQ (reference sequence). The length of the CDR3 is 17 residues. CDR3 protein: CASSALLARSSYNEQFF. CDR3 in DNA: TGTGCCAGCAGCGCCCTACTAGCGAGGAGCTCCTACAATGAGCAGTTCTTC.

This clone was detected once. This chain connects TRBV30 to TRBJ1-2; TRBD1 matches 7 bases. Germline CDR1 and CDR2: GTSNPN and SVGIG (reference sequence). CDR3 size: 14 residues. V gave up 2 bases and J gave up 7 bases; unmatched junction bases: 10. CDR3 sequence: CAWSLRDRGIGYTF. CDR3 sequence (DNA): TGTGCCTGGAGTCTCCGGGACAGAGGGATTGGCTACACCTTC.

The rearrangement joins TRBV7-3 to TRBJ2-1; 10 nucleotides match TRBD2. CDR3 length: 13 residues. The germline V gene has CDR1 SGHTA and CDR2 FQGTGA. V shed 6 bases and J 7 bases; nucleotides not matched to a gene: 3. CDR3: CASSTSGDNEQFF. The CDR3 DNA follows: TGTGCCAGCAGTACTAGCGGGGATAATGAGCAGTTCTTC.

The chain combines TRBV18 with TRBJ2-7; 9 bases map to TRBD1. The germline gives CDR1 KGHSH, CDR2 LQKENI. J lost 7 bases, V lost 3 bases, and 7 bases had no gene match. There are 14 residues in the CDR3. The CDR3 spells CASSPRDRGVEQYF. The CDR3 coding sequence is TGTGCCAGCTCACCCAGAGACAGGGGGGTTGAGCAGTACTTC.

V is TRBV15 and J is TRBJ1-5; maybe TRBD1 (6 bases). The germline CDR1 and CDR2 sequences are LNHNV and YYDKDF (reference sequence). This CDR3 comprises 16 residues. V lost 0 bases and J lost 7, with 16 bases in between. CDR3 loop: CATSRDAQGNEQPQHF. The CDR3, as DNA: TGTGCCACCAGCAGAGATGCACAGGGAAATGAACAGCCCCAGCATTTT.

This clone was counted only a few times. A read error may produce the germline difference seen at one junction end. The gene calls are TRBV30 and TRBJ1-2, with 7 bases identical to TRBD1. CDR1 is GTSNPN, CDR2 SVGIG, per germline (reference sequence). The CDR3 has 12 amino acids. The CDR3: CAWTDRAYGYIF. DNA for the CDR3: TGTGCCTGGACTGACAGGGCCTATGGCTACATCTTC.

V and J are TRBV7-2 and TRBJ2-3; TRBD2 might be the D (6 bases). This CDR3 has 12 amino acids. Germline lookup yields CDR1 SGHTA and CDR2 FQGNSA. Trimming shortened V by 3 bases and J by 9 bases, and 10 bases separated the two germline ends. CDR3 sequence reads: CASSFSRETQYF. For the CDR3, the DNA is TGTGCCAGCAGCTTCAGTCGGGAGACGCAGTATTTT.

V and J are TRBV7-9 and TRBJ2-3, with TRBD2 matching over 16 bases. V lost 4 bases, J lost 9 bases, and 10 bases stayed unmatched. CDR1 and CDR2 from the germline V gene are SEHNR and FQNEAQ (reference sequence). The CDR3 loop spans 17 amino acids. CDR3 loop: CASSSPGTSGGAHTQYF. The CDR3, as DNA: TGTGCCAGCAGCTCCCCCGGGACTAGCGGGGGGGCGCACACGCAGTATTTT. The full variable domain, rest sourced from reference TRBV7-9 and TRBJ2-3, is DTGVSQNPRHKITKRGQNVTFRCDPISEHNRLYWYRQTLGQGPEFLTYFQNEAQLEKSRLLSDRFSAERPKGSFSTLEIQRTEQGDSAMYLCASSSPGTSGGAHTQYFGPGTRLTVL.

This chain uses TRBV19 with TRBJ1-6; TRBD1 is a possible D gene (6 bases). The CDR3 contains 14 residues. Germline loops: CDR1 LNHDA, CDR2 SQIVND (reference sequence). Trimming removed 4 bases from V and 8 bases from J, with 12 bases in between. Here the CDR3 reads CASSTGTRDSPLHF. The CDR3 DNA reads as TGTGCCAGTAGTACCGGGACACGGGATTCACCCCTCCACTTT.

A note on this clone: Germline is not matched at one junction end, which may reflect a read error. Other DNA sequences of this sample code for an identical CDR3. This chain uses TRBV5-1 with TRBJ2-3; 10 bases align to TRBD2. The CDR3 length is 19 residues. In germline, CDR1 is SGHRS, CDR2 YFSETQ. The CDR3 spells CASSLSLAGVLLSTDTQYF. In nucleotides, the CDR3 is TGCGCCAGCAGCTTGAGCCTAGCGGGAGTATTACTAAGCACAGATACGCAATATTTT.

This clone came up once. The V gene is TRBV7-2, the J gene TRBJ1-2; D is possibly TRBD1 (5 bases). Per germline, CDR1 SGHTA and CDR2 FQGNSA. Trimming pared 1 base from V and 1 base from J, leaving 7 bases between. The CDR3 is 14 residues long. Here the CDR3 DNA reads TGTGCCAGCAGCTTAGTGGGGGGTAACTATGGCTACACCTTC. Translated, it gives CASSLVGGNYGYTF.

This chain links TRBV18 with TRBJ2-4; TRBD1 might be the D (5 bases). The V end lost 5 bases, the J end lost 6 bases, and 14 bases lay between the germline ends. The CDR3 is 14 residues long. Germline-derived CDR1 and CDR2 are KGHSH and LQKENI. Here the CDR3 DNA reads TGTGCCAGCTCAGGTAGGGGTGAAGGAAACATTCAGTACTTC. Translated, it gives CASSGRGEGNIQYF.